These 13 T cell receptor beta chains were all obtained from the same sample, sequenced in a study of control samples from healthy donors and cancer patients. This table comes from immunoSEQ multiplex PCR, and its TCRdb copy is limited to in-frame clones, with some not included. The table includes more than 95,000 clones, 88% detected once. The sequenced sample was blood. The receptors stem from a woman in her 70s in good health.

The chain carries TRBV7-9 and TRBJ2-3; 9 nucleotides line up with TRBD1. Germline CDR1 reads SEHNR; CDR2 reads FQNEAQ (reference sequence). With V trimmed by 1 base and J by 6 bases, 5 bases remained unmatched. The CDR3 consists of 15 residues. CDR3: CASSLGTGVADTQYF. The CDR3 DNA is TGTGCCAGCAGCTTAGGGACAGGGGTCGCCGATACGCAGTATTTT.

The chain carries TRBV11-2 and TRBJ1-1; the D gene is possibly TRBD1 (6 bases). Germline lookup yields CDR1 SGHAT and CDR2 FQNNGV. V lost 5 bases to trimming and J lost 5 bases, with 18 bases between them. This CDR3 has 15 residues. In nucleotides, the CDR3 is TGTGCCAGCAGCCCCCTGGGGGCCCTCAGGACTGAAGCTTTCTTT. Translation: CASSPLGALRTEAFF.

The J gene is TRBJ2-4, the V gene TRBV5-8, with 9 bases aligning to TRBD2. Per the germline V gene, CDR1 is SGHTS and CDR2 is YDEGEE. Unmatched junction bases numbered 10, after V lost 6 bases and J lost 0 bases. There are 17 residues in the CDR3. The CDR3 loop is CASTVVSGGRAKNIQYF. The DNA of the CDR3 is TGTGCCAGCACCGTGGTTAGCGGGGGACGAGCCAAAAACATTCAGTACTTC.

The chain links TRBV24-1 to TRBJ1-2, with D perhaps TRBD1 (5 bases). V shed 0 bases and J shed 4 bases, with 8 bases lying between them. The germline V gene encodes CDR1 KGHDR and CDR2 SFDVKD. The CDR3 runs 14 residues. The CDR3 sequence is CATSDLGTSYGYTF. CDR3 DNA sequence: TGTGCCACCAGTGATTTGGGGACTTCCTATGGCTACACCTTC.

This clone was detected a few times. At the DNA level, this CDR3 is encoded by other sequences in the same sample as well. The rearrangement joins TRBV28 to TRBJ2-1, with TRBD2 matching 12 bases. V lost 5 bases to trimming and J lost 3 bases; unmatched junction nucleotides: 5. The CDR3 is 16 residues long. Germline-derived CDR1 and CDR2 are MDHEN and SYDVKM. CDR3 sequence reads: CASSPGLAGHYNEQFF. The CDR3 DNA sequence: TGTGCCAGCAGTCCCGGACTAGCGGGGCACTACAATGAGCAGTTCTTC.

CDR3 coding DNA: TGTGCCAGCGGCCACAGAGGTGAAGTTGAAAAACTGTTTTTT. Its translation: CASGHRGEVEKLFF. V and J are TRBV7-3 and TRBJ1-4; D unclear. This CDR3 comprises 14 residues. Germline V gives CDR1 SGHTA, CDR2 FQGTGA. Trimming removed 8 bases from V and 7 bases from J, with 17 bases in between.

The V gene is TRBV18, the J gene TRBJ2-1; weak D call: TRBD2 (5 bases). The CDR3 has 14 amino acids. The ends were cut back, 3 bases at V and 6 bases at J, with 12 bases in the middle. Per germline, CDR1 KGHSH and CDR2 LQKENI. The CDR3 protein is CASSPQTSVNEQFF. The CDR3 DNA reads TGTGCCAGCTCACCTCAAACTAGTGTCAATGAGCAGTTCTTC. Full variable domain (missing parts from reference TRBV18 and TRBJ2-1): NAGVMQNPRHLVRRRGQEARLRCSPMKGHSHVYWYRQLPEEGLKFMVYLQKENIIDESGMPKERFSAEFPKEGPSILRIQQVVRGDSAAYFCASSPQTSVNEQFFGPGTRLTVL.

V gene TRBV11-2 combines with J gene TRBJ2-5; tentatively, D is TRBD1 or TRBD2 (5 bases each). This CDR3 is 14 amino acids long. In germline, CDR1 is SGHAT, CDR2 FQNNGV. V lost 5 bases and J lost 3, with 13 bases in between. CDR3 coding DNA: TGTGCCAGCAGCCACGGGACGGAGAAAGAGACCCAGTACTTC. It translates to CASSHGTEKETQYF.

The J gene is TRBJ2-5, the V gene TRBV7-8; perhaps D is TRBD1 or TRBD2 (5 bases each). The CDR3 has 13 amino acids. The ends were cut back, 2 bases at V and 7 bases at J, with 11 bases in the middle. The germline CDR1 and CDR2 sequences are SGHVS and FQNEAQ. CDR3 protein: CASSLQGTGTQYF. The CDR3 DNA follows: TGTGCCAGCAGCTTACAAGGGACGGGGACCCAGTACTTC. Full variable domain (remainder filled in from reference TRBV7-8 and TRBJ2-5): GAGVSQSPRYKVAKRGQDVALRCDPISGHVSLFWYQQALGQGPEFLTYFQNEAQLDKSGLPSDRFFAERPEGSVSTLKIQRTQQEDSAVYLCASSLQGTGTQYFGPGTRLLVL.

The V gene is TRBV29-1, the J gene TRBJ1-5, with D hard to call. The V end lost 4 bases, the J end lost 3 bases, and 7 bases lay between the germline ends. Germline CDR1 SQVTM, CDR2 ANQGSEA. The CDR3 is made up of 12 amino acids. CDR3 sequence (DNA): TGCAGCGTTGCTGGGGTCAATCAGCCCCAGCATTTT. This sequence encodes CSVAGVNQPQHF.

This chain uses TRBV7-2 with TRBJ1-2; possibly TRBD1 for D (5 bases). V gave up 1 base and J gave up 8 bases, with 14 bases separating them. The CDR3 covers 14 residues. From germline, CDR1 is SGHTA and CDR2 FQGNSA. CDR3 protein: CASSLEWDAKGYTF. The CDR3 region has the DNA TGTGCCAGCAGCTTAGAATGGGACGCGAAGGGCTACACCTTC. The entire variable domain, with the rest obtained from reference TRBV7-2 and TRBJ1-2, is as follows: GAGVSQSPSNKVTEKGKDVELRCDPISGHTALYWYRQSLGQGLEFLIYFQGNSAPDKSGLPSDRFSAERTGGSVSTLTIQRTQQEDSAVYLCASSLEWDAKGYTFGSGTRLTVV.

The CDR3 here is CASSESTGDFTEAFF. The CDR3 nucleotides are TGTGCCAGCAGTGAGTCAACAGGGGATTTCACTGAAGCTTTCTTT. The chain links TRBV25-1 to TRBJ1-1, with 7 positions matching TRBD1. This CDR3 has 15 amino acids. Germline V gene sequence: CDR1 MGHDK, CDR2 SYGVNS. V lost 3 bases and J lost 4; bases outside the gene matches: 8.

This chain uses TRBV6-6 with TRBJ2-7, with D uncertain. Trimming removed 5 bases at V and 4 bases at J, with 12 bases between. The CDR3 has 13 amino acids. Germline V gives CDR1 MNHNY, CDR2 SVGAGI (reference sequence). CDR3 bases: TGTGCCAGCAGTCCTCTGGACGGTTACGAGCAGTACTTC. It codes for CASSPLDGYEQYF.